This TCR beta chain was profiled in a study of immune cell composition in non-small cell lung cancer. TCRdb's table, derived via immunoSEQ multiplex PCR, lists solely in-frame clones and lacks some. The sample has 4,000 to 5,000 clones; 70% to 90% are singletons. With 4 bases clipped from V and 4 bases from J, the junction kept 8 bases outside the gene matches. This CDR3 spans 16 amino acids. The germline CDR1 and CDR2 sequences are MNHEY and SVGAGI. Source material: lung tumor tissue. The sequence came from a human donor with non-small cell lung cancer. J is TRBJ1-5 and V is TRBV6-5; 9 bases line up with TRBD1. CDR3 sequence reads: CASSSSGTGWNQPQHF. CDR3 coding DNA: TGTGCCAGCAGTTCTTCCGGGACAGGGTGGAATCAGCCCCAGCATTTT.